The source of this TCR beta chain is a study of blood T cell repertoires in COVID-19. Study at large: Acute-phase and convalescent COVID-19 samples originated in the United States, Italy and Spain. In each case, the material was cDNA or gDNA derived from T cells, B-cell-depleted T cells, or PBMCs.

The V gene end was trimmed by 5 bases and the J gene end by 6 bases; junction bases not matched to a gene: 10. This CDR3 has 15 residues. Germline CDR1 and CDR2: LNHDA and SQIVND (reference sequence). Original processing methods: Reference gene primers were amplified, and this amplification served to estimate nucleated cell counts. Repertoires were generated with immunoSEQ multiplex PCR, while TCRdb's copy carries only in-frame clones and drops some. V, J and clone size are those of that table, while D and trimming were read from the DNA. The sample lists roughly 140,000 clones, 75% to 85% occurring once. This clone has a single count.

V usage is TRBV19 and J usage is TRBJ1-1, with 9 bases identical to TRBD1. This clonotype was obtained from a woman aged 50 to 65 in a cohort sampled during active or convalescent COVID-19. Material for sequencing was peripheral blood. The CDR3 bases are TGTGCCAGTAGTTTCACAGGGGGCTTTCAGTCTGAAGCTTTCTTT. Its translation: CASSFTGGFQSEAFF.